The clone carrying this TCR beta chain has a handful of counts. Its target is not known. The data were taken from a study of blood T cells in healthy people across ages. Whole-study results and caveats: Total diversity from one million sequenced T cells was likely underestimated. Per million T cells, the diversity of TCR beta decreased roughly linearly as age advanced.

The second PCR ran 7 to 11 cycles with a sample-barcoded 5' primer and J-beta primers. MiXCR, run by TCRdb on the 5' RACE reads, gives a single entry per CDR3 protein. The sample consists of approximately 1,700,000 distinct CDR3 sequences, 30% to 40% of them appearing once. The CDR3 sequence is 13 residues long. Trimming took 4 bases from V and 3 from J; bases not matched to a gene: 3. The germline gives CDR1 LNHNV, CDR2 YYDKDF (reference sequence). The rearrangement links TRBV15 to TRBJ2-7; 7 bases are shared with TRBD2. Sequencing used blood. This sequence originates from a human donor in good health. The CDR3 reads CATSISGGYEQYF. CDR3 DNA sequence: TGTGCCACCAGCATATCGGGGGGCTACGAGCAGTACTTC.